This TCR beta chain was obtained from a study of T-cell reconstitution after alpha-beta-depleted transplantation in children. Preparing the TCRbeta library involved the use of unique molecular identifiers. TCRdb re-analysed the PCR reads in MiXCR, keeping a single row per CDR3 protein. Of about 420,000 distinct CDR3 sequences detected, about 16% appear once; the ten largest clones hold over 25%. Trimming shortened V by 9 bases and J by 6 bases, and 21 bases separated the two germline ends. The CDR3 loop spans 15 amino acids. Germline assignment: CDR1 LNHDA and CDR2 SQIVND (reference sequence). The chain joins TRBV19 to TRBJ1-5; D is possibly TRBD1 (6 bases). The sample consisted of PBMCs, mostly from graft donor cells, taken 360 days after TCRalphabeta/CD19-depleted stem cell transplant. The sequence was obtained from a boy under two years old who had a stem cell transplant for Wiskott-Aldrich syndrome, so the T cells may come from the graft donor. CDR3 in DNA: TGTGCCAGCGAACAAGGGACAACGGTCAGTCAGCCCCAGCATTTT. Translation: CASEQGTTVSQPQHF.